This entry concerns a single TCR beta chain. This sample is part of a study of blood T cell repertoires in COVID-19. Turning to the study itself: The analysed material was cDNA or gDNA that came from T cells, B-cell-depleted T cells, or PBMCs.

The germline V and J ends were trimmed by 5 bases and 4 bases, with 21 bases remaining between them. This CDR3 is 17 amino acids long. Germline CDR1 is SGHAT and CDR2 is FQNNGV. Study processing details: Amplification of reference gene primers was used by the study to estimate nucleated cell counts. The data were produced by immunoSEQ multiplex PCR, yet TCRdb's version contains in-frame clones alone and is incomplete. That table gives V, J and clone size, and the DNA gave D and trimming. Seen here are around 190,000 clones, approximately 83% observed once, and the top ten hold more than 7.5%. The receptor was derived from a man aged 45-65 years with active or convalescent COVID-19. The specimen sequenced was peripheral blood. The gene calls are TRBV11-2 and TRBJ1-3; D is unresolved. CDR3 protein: CASSTMAFTNGGNTIYF. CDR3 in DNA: TGTGCCAGCAGCACCATGGCATTTACAAACGGGGGAAACACCATATATTTT.